The rows below give T cell receptor beta chains drawn from one sample of a study of blood T cell repertoires in COVID-19. Profiling relied on immunoSEQ multiplex PCR, and the TCRdb table lists in-frame clones only, not all of them. The data hold a few hundred thousand clones, with 80% to 85% observed a single time. The specimen was PBMCs or T cells enriched from blood (not recorded which). All receptors come from a man aged 50-60 years who had recovered from COVID-19. The CDR3 runs from the conserved cysteine through the conserved F or W. The D gene is left open where the match is weak. Where a row states a size, it is once, few, many or the class of an expanded clone; other rows omit it.

TRBV2	TRBD2	few	TRBJ2-3	TGTGCCAGCAGCCCCCTAGCGGGGGGAGGAGATACGCAGTATTTT	CASSPLAGGGDTQYF
TRBV11-3	NA	NA	TRBJ1-6	TGTGCCAGCAGCTTAGAGGGGACACAAAATAATTCACCCCTCCACTTT	CASSLEGTQNNSPLHF
TRBV28	NA	NA	TRBJ2-1	TGTGCCAGCAGTTTAGGTTATCCGAGGGAACACTCCTACAATGAGCAGTTCTTC	CASSLGYPREHSYNEQFF
TRBV27	TRBD1	NA	TRBJ1-6	TGTGCCAGCAGGTCCGGGACAGGGGGTAACTATAATTCACCCCTCCACTTT	CASRSGTGGNYNSPLHF
TRBV5-1	TRBD2	NA	TRBJ2-7	TGCGCCAGCAGCTTCCGGGTAGGGACTACCTACGAGCAGTACTTC	CASSFRVGTTYEQYF
TRBV9	NA	NA	TRBJ2-6	TGTGCCAGCACCCTTTCGGGTACTAACGGCGTCCTGACTTTC	CASTLSGTNGVLTF
TRBV9	NA	NA	TRBJ1-5	TGTGCCAGCAGCGAGGGACTACTAGCGAATCAGCCCCAGCATTTT	CASSEGLLANQPQHF
TRBV21-1	NA	NA	TRBJ1-6	TGTGCCAGCACCAAGCGGGGGGCCGGGTCACCCCTCCACTTT	CASTKRGAGSPLHF
TRBV11-1	NA	NA	TRBJ1-1	TGTGCCAGCAGCTCAATGGGGGGTGCTGAAGCTTTCTTT	CASSSMGGAEAFF
TRBV5-1	TRBD1	NA	TRBJ1-2	TGCGCCAGCAGCTCGGACAGGGCGGTCCATGGCTACACCTTC	CASSSDRAVHGYTF
TRBV11-2	TRBD2	once	TRBJ2-1	TGTGCCAGCAGCTTCAATAGCGGGAGGGTCGAGCAGTTCTTC	CASSFNSGRVEQFF
TRBV10-3	TRBD1	NA	TRBJ1-3	TGTGCCATCAGTTGGGACAGCCACTCTGGAAACACCATATATTTT	CAISWDSHSGNTIYF
TRBV19	NA	NA	TRBJ2-7	TGTGCCAGTAGTACACCGGGACTTGCCTACGAGCAGTACTTC	CASSTPGLAYEQYF
TRBV7-8	NA	NA	TRBJ1-1	TGTGCCAGCAGCCACAGGTCTGAGAACACTGAAGCTTTCTTT	CASSHRSENTEAFF
TRBV6-5	NA	NA	TRBJ2-7	TGTGCCAGCAGTCACCAGGGCAGTGGCTCCTACGAGCAGTACTTC	CASSHQGSGSYEQYF
TRBV21-1	NA	NA	TRBJ1-1	TGTGCCGGAGCGGAGTGGACTGAAGCTTTCTTT	CAGAEWTEAFF
TRBV6-2/TRBV6-3	NA	NA	TRBJ2-7	TGTGCCAGCAGTTACAGTAGTTTCTACGAGCAGTACTTC	CASSYSSFYEQYF
TRBV15	NA	once	TRBJ2-1	TGTGCCACCAGCAGAGAGAGTAGACAGGCTGAGCAGTTCTTC	CATSRESRQAEQFF
TRBV6-5	TRBD1	NA	TRBJ1-2	TGTGCCAGCCAGACAGGGGGCGACTATGGCTACACCTTC	CASQTGGDYGYTF
TRBV7-2	NA	NA	TRBJ1-5	TGTGCCAGCAGCTACGGGGGAGGCAATCAGCCCCAGCATTTT	CASSYGGGNQPQHF
TRBV9	NA	NA	TRBJ1-1	TGTGCCAGCAGCGTAGGGGGTAGTAGGGCCGAGGCAGGGGAAGCTTTCTTT	CASSVGGSRAEAGEAFF
TRBV10-3	TRBD1	NA	TRBJ1-2	TGTGCCATCAGACCCGGGACAGGGGATGTCGGCTACACCTTC	CAIRPGTGDVGYTF
TRBV5-1	TRBD2	NA	TRBJ2-2	TGCGCCAGCAGCCAAAGGACTAGCGGAAACACCGGGGAGCTGTTTTTT	CASSQRTSGNTGELFF
TRBV10-2	NA	NA	TRBJ1-6	TGCGCCAGCAGTGAAGCAGGGGCTCAATCACCCCTCCACTTT	CASSEAGAQSPLHF
TRBV7-6	TRBD2	NA	TRBJ2-5	TGTGCCAGCAGCCCCAGGGCTAGCGGGGGCTCCCAGAGAGAGACCCAGTACTTC	CASSPRASGGSQRETQYF
TRBV3-1/TRBV3-2	TRBD1	few	TRBJ2-5	TGTGCCAGCAGCCTAGGGACAGGGAGAAAGTTTGAGACCCAGTACTTC	CASSLGTGRKFETQYF
TRBV5-1	TRBD2	NA	TRBJ2-1	TGCGCCAGCAGCCCGGCCCAGCGGGGGGGCAATGAGCAGTTCTTC	CASSPAQRGGNEQFF
TRBV5-6	TRBD1	NA	TRBJ2-7	TGTGCCAGCAGCCCGGGACAGGGGTGGAGCGAGCAGTACTTC	CASSPGQGWSEQYF
TRBV21-1	NA	NA	TRBJ2-2	TGTGCCAGCGGACACGACAGGGTGAACACCGGGGAGCTGTTTTTT	CASGHDRVNTGELFF
TRBV7-2	TRBD2	NA	TRBJ2-5	TGTGCCAGCAGCTTAGCTCTAGCGGGGGGGGACCAAGAGACCCAGTACTTC	CASSLALAGGDQETQYF
TRBV19	NA	NA	TRBJ2-5	TGTGCCAGTAGTAGCGTCGGGGTCTGGGAGACCCAGTACTTC	CASSSVGVWETQYF
TRBV15	NA	NA	TRBJ1-6	TGTGCCATCAGTCCTGGGCCATATAATTCACCCCTCCACTTT	CAISPGPYNSPLHF
TRBV19	NA	once	TRBJ1-5	TGTGCCAGTAAACTCTTTAGCAATCAGCCCCAGCATTTT	CASKLFSNQPQHF
TRBV7-9	NA	NA	TRBJ2-2	TGTGCCAGCAGCTTCGCAGAGACAGCCGGGGAGCTGTTTTTT	CASSFAETAGELFF
TRBV5-1	TRBD1	NA	TRBJ1-4	TGCGCCAGCAGCACCGACAGGGGCGGCGAAAAACTGTTTTTT	CASSTDRGGEKLFF
TRBV27	NA	NA	TRBJ1-6	TGTGCCAGCAGTTTATACTGGGGCGCGGTTGCTTTTTCACCCCTCCACTTT	CASSLYWGAVAFSPLHF
TRBV5-1	NA	NA	TRBJ2-1	TGCGCCAGCAGCTCAGTTGACAGATACAATGAGCAGTTCTTC	CASSSVDRYNEQFF
TRBV3-1/TRBV3-2	NA	NA	TRBJ1-5	TGTGCCAGCTCGGCAGGGGCTCAGCCCCAGCATTTT	CASSAGAQPQHF
TRBV9	NA	NA	TRBJ1-1	TGTGCCAGCAGCGCCGGGACACGGCACATGGGGACTGAAGCTTTCTTT	CASSAGTRHMGTEAFF
TRBV7-9	TRBD1	NA	TRBJ2-1	TGTGCCATTTCAACAGGGGGCCGGGAGCAGTTCTTC	CAISTGGREQFF
TRBV19	TRBD2	NA	TRBJ2-7	TGTGCCAGTAGTAAACTAGCGGGAAGCGACGAGCAGTACTTC	CASSKLAGSDEQYF
TRBV27	TRBD1	NA	TRBJ1-1	TGTGCCAGCAGTAGGGGGCCTGGGACTGAAGCTTTCTTT	CASSRGPGTEAFF
TRBV7-7	NA	NA	TRBJ2-7	TGTGCTAGCAGCCCGTACCCCGGCGAGCAGTACTTC	CASSPYPGEQYF
TRBV19	TRBD2	once	TRBJ2-1	TGTGCCAGTAGTATACGGACTAGCACGAGCTCCTACAATGAGCAGTTCTTC	CASSIRTSTSSYNEQFF
TRBV25-1	NA	once	TRBJ2-3	TGTGCCAGCAGGACACATAGCGGAAGGGGCACAGATACGCAGTATTTT	CASRTHSGRGTDTQYF
TRBV6-1	TRBD2	NA	TRBJ2-7	TGTGCCAGCAGTGAGCGCGGGGGGCGGTACGAGCAGTACTTC	CASSERGGRYEQYF
TRBV11-3	TRBD2	NA	TRBJ2-1	TGTGCCAGCAGCCCAAATCCTAGCGGGTGGAGCGATGAGCAGTTCTTC	CASSPNPSGWSDEQFF
TRBV7-9	TRBD1	NA	TRBJ1-6	TGTGCCAGCAGCTCGGGACAGGGCGAGGGAAGAAATTCACCCCTCCACTTT	CASSSGQGEGRNSPLHF
TRBV19	TRBD2	once	TRBJ2-1	TGTGCCAGTACCCTGACTAGCGCTAACAATGAGCAGTTCTTC	CASTLTSANNEQFF
TRBV2	NA	NA	TRBJ2-1	TGTGCCAGCCAGTTCCCCACCAAGACTAGGCGAAATGAGCAGTTCTTC	CASQFPTKTRRNEQFF
TRBV12-3/TRBV12-4	NA	NA	TRBJ1-5	TGTGCCAGCCGGGGTTTAAGCAATCAGCCCCAGCATTTT	CASRGLSNQPQHF
TRBV4-2	NA	NA	TRBJ2-2	TGTGCCAGCGCGGGCCCCTTTGACGGGGAGCTGTTTTTT	CASAGPFDGELFF